The 21 T cell receptor beta chains presented below share a single source sample, sequenced in a study of early T cells in non-severe SARS-CoV-2 infection. TCRdb fed the 5' RACE reads into MiXCR, producing one record per CDR3 protein. In the table there are about 69,000 distinct CDR3 sequences, roughly 9.5% of which are singletons. The sequencing input was whole blood. The origin of the receptors is an adult who was a healthcare worker with PCR-confirmed SARS-CoV-2 infection or an uninfected control (not recorded which).

The sample holds a few counts of this clonotype. The chain employs TRBV6-6 and TRBJ2-7; a possible D gene is TRBD1 (6 bases). Deletions cut 6 bases from V and 6 bases from J, with 12 bases between. CDR1 is MNHNY and CDR2 is SVGAGI in the germline V gene (reference sequence). The CDR3 consists of 12 residues. The CDR3 sequence: CASRGGRIEQYF. CDR3 nucleotide sequence: TGTGCCAGCAGAGGGGGTAGGATCGAGCAGTACTTC.

With respect to this clonotype: A clone one base away is much larger, so this may be a read error. This chain links TRBV28 with TRBJ2-2; no clear D. With 4 bases removed from V and 6 bases from J, the gap between germline ends came to 18 bases. CDR1 is MDHEN, CDR2 SYDVKM, per germline. This CDR3 is 16 amino acids long. The CDR3: CASSSTDMGIAGELFF. The CDR3 nucleotides are TGTGCCAGCAGTTCCACCGACATGGGGATCGCCGGGGAGCTGTTTTTT.

This clonotype was detected only a few times. V gene TRBV5-4 combines with J gene TRBJ1-6, with unresolved D. V was clipped by 4 bases and J by 10 bases, with 12 bases between them. Germline-derived CDR1 and CDR2 are SGHNT and YYREEE (reference sequence). The CDR3 totals 13 residues. The CDR3 spells CASSLFMVSPLHF. The CDR3, as DNA: TGTGCCAGCAGCCTGTTTATGGTGTCACCCCTCCACTTT.

This sequence joins TRBV4-1 and TRBJ2-7, with a tentative D call TRBD1 (7 bases). The germline V and J ends were trimmed by 4 bases and 2 bases, with 15 bases remaining between them. Per the germline V gene, CDR1 is MGHRA and CDR2 is YSYEKL. This CDR3 region has 15 residues. The CDR3 bases are TGCGCCAGCAGCCTGAGGGGGGACAGCGCCTACGAGCAGTACTTC. The encoded protein is CASSLRGDSAYEQYF.

The sample holds many counts of this clonotype. The V and J genes are TRBV19 and TRBJ2-1, with 8 bases aligning to TRBD2. This CDR3 has 14 residues. V lost 4 bases and J lost 7; bases outside the gene matches: 6. Germline loops: CDR1 LNHDA, CDR2 SQIVND (reference sequence). CDR3 protein: CASSSLAGRNEQFF. The DNA for the CDR3 is TGTGCCAGTAGTAGCCTAGCGGGTAGGAATGAGCAGTTCTTC.

This clonotype came up many times. The J gene is TRBJ1-3, the V gene TRBV6-1; no reliable D call. The V gene lost 2 bases and the J gene lost 7 bases, with 12 bases spanning the gap. The V gene's germline CDR1 is MNHNS and CDR2 SASEGT. The CDR3 is 14 residues long. This CDR3 reads CASSEPPPRNTIYF. CDR3 coding DNA: TGTGCCAGCAGTGAACCCCCTCCGCGGAACACCATATATTTT.

This clonotype was recorded a few times. CDR3 region: CASSDGLEQYF. The CDR3 nucleotides read TGTGCCAGTAGTGACGGACTAGAACAGTACTTC. V gene TRBV19 combines with J gene TRBJ2-7, with 7 bases matching TRBD2. Trimming removed 5 bases from V and 10 bases from J; junction bases left unmatched: 5. This CDR3 region has 11 residues. Looked up from germline, CDR1 is LNHDA and CDR2 is SQIVND (reference sequence).

The chain joins TRBV7-2 to TRBJ2-1, with D unclear. In germline, CDR1 is SGHTA, CDR2 FQGNSA. The germline V and J ends were trimmed by 3 bases and 9 bases, with 6 bases remaining between them. CDR3 length: 11 amino acids. The DNA of the CDR3 is TGTGCCAGCAGCTTCAGGAGTGAGCAGTTCTTC. Translated, it gives CASSFRSEQFF.

V is TRBV6-2 or TRBV6-3 and J is TRBJ2-5; TRBD2 agrees at 9 bases. Germline assignment: CDR1 MNHEY and CDR2 SVGEGT. The trim removed 4 bases at V and 1 base at J, leaving 7 bases unmatched. The length of the CDR3 is 16 residues. CDR3 in DNA: TGTGCCAGCAGTTCCCCTAGCGGGACGGTCCAAGAGACCCAGTACTTC. This sequence encodes CASSSPSGTVQETQYF.

This clonotype came up many times. V gene TRBV5-6 combines with J gene TRBJ2-1, with 12 bases aligning to TRBD2. The CDR3 consists of 17 residues. From germline, CDR1 is SGHDT and CDR2 YYEEEE. Trimming at V came to 4 bases and at J to 7 bases, leaving 12 bases not matched to a gene. The CDR3 DNA reads TGTGCCAGCAGCACCATCCGACTAGCGGGAGCCGGGAATGAGCAGTTCTTC. As protein: CASSTIRLAGAGNEQFF. The whole variable domain, filled in from reference TRBV5-6 and TRBJ2-1, reads DAGVTQSPTHLIKTRGQQVTLRCSPKSGHDTVSWYQQALGQGPQFIFQYYEEEERQRGNFPDRFSGHQFPNYSSELNVNALLLGDSALYLCASSTIRLAGAGNEQFFGPGTRLTVL.

In its sample, this clonotype was seen many times. CDR3: CASSKDLGVVVSYNSPLHF. The CDR3 DNA is TGTGCCAGCAGCAAAGATCTGGGGGTGGTAGTATCCTATAATTCACCCCTCCACTTT. The chain joins TRBV21-1 to TRBJ1-6; the table's TRBD1 call for D was not verified on the DNA. TRBV21-1 is a pseudogene segment. The CDR3 is 19 amino acids.

This clonotype was recorded many times. CDR3 in amino acids: CASSFGQTNTGELFF. CDR3 sequence (DNA): TGTGCCAGCAGTTTTGGGCAGACGAACACCGGGGAGCTGTTTTTT. This chain links TRBV12-3 or TRBV12-4 with TRBJ2-2; D is unclear. There are 15 residues in the CDR3. Trimming shortened V by 3 bases and J by 0 bases, and 8 bases separated the two germline ends.

This clonotype appeared a few times. The V call is TRBV29-1, the J call TRBJ2-7, with 8 positions matching TRBD2. There are 13 residues in the CDR3. Germline loops: CDR1 SQVTM, CDR2 ANQGSEA. With 4 bases clipped from V and 0 bases from J, the junction kept 2 bases outside the gene matches. The CDR3 is CSVGLAISYEQYF. DNA for the CDR3: TGCAGCGTTGGACTAGCGATCTCCTACGAGCAGTACTTC.

This clonotype came up a few times. This chain links TRBV5-4 with TRBJ2-5; perhaps TRBD2 as D (6 bases). Germline V gives CDR1 SGHNT, CDR2 YYREEE (reference sequence). This CDR3 contains 15 residues. Trimming stripped 0 bases from V and 4 bases from J, with 13 bases between. The CDR3 loop is CASSLGWGGIETQYF. In DNA, the CDR3 is TGTGCCAGCAGCTTGGGATGGGGCGGGATAGAGACCCAGTACTTC.

This clonotype has more than one count but fewer than ten. This chain links TRBV6-1 with TRBJ1-6; 8 nucleotides align to TRBD1. V shed 9 bases, J shed 8 bases, and the junction held 9 bases outside the gene matches. The CDR3 loop spans 14 amino acids. Germline assignment: CDR1 MNHNS and CDR2 SASEGT. The CDR3 loop is CASCLQGVDSPLHF. CDR3 DNA sequence: TGTGCCAGTTGCCTACAGGGGGTGGATTCACCCCTCCACTTT.

This clonotype was seen at least ten times. Compared with germline, one end of the junction differs, possibly owing to a read error. The V gene is TRBV28, the J gene TRBJ2-1, with a possible D match to TRBD2 (5 bases). This CDR3 is built from 12 residues. From germline, CDR1 is MDHEN and CDR2 SYDVKM. The CDR3 nucleotides are TGCACGACAACGGGAACCTACAATGAGCAGTTCTTC. The encoded protein is CTTTGTYNEQFF.

This clonotype has a count of ten or more. The chain joins TRBV6-6 to TRBJ2-2, with D perhaps TRBD1 (5 bases). This CDR3 region has 16 residues. Between the trimmed V and J ends, which lost 2 bases and 3 bases, there was a span of 13 bases. From germline, CDR1 is MNHNY and CDR2 SVGAGI (reference sequence). CDR3 region: CASSYRQGAHTGELFF. The CDR3 region has the DNA TGTGCCAGCAGTTACCGACAAGGGGCCCACACCGGGGAGCTGTTTTTT.

This clonotype was seen repeatedly, ten times or more. The rearrangement joins TRBV4-2 to TRBJ2-3, with D perhaps TRBD2 (5 bases). This CDR3 has 15 amino acids. The germline CDR1 and CDR2 sequences are LGHNA and YNFKEQ. Trimming took off 1 base at V and 1 base at J, with 9 bases between the two ends. The CDR3 is CASSQVDSGTDTQYF. The DNA for the CDR3 is TGTGCCAGCAGCCAAGTAGATAGCGGCACAGATACGCAGTATTTT.

V and J are TRBV11-2 and TRBJ1-3; 8 bases align to TRBD1. After removal of 5 bases from V and 3 bases from J, the junction contained 3 bases not matched to a gene. CDR3 length equals 14 residues. Germline CDR1 SGHAT, CDR2 FQNNGV. The CDR3 DNA is TGTGCCAGCAGCAGGACAGGGTTTGGAAACACCATATATTTT. It codes for CASSRTGFGNTIYF.

This clonotype was detected many times. V usage is TRBV6-1 and J usage is TRBJ1-4; possible D gene TRBD1, 5 bases. The V gene's germline CDR1 is MNHNS and CDR2 SASEGT. Trimming left V 7 bases short and J 7 bases short, with 16 bases between. This CDR3 spans 14 amino acids. The CDR3 sequence is CASTPRRGVEKLFF. CDR3 DNA: TGTGCCAGCACCCCTCGGAGGGGAGTTGAAAAACTGTTTTTT.

There are many counts of this clonotype. This chain connects TRBV20-1 to TRBJ1-3; D not resolved. Looked up from germline, CDR1 is DFQATT and CDR2 is SNEGSKA (reference sequence). Trimming stripped 0 bases from V and 4 bases from J, with 10 bases between. The CDR3 totals 14 residues. The CDR3 region is CSARDLGSGNTIYF. CDR3 nucleotides: TGCAGTGCTAGAGATCTAGGGTCCGGAAACACCATATATTTT.